This T cell receptor beta chain was sequenced during a study of shared clonotypes between healthy human individuals. Across the whole study: Plates per donor: three CD4 naive, three CD4 memory, two CD8 naive, one CD8 memory.

The CDR3 extends over 14 amino acids. The V gene lost 4 bases and the J gene lost 5 bases, with 15 bases spanning the gap. The germline gives CDR1 SGHRS, CDR2 YFSETQ. Among the donors, all were Caucasian adults who lived in Nashville, Tennessee. At deep level, the assay was performed. Per sorted-subset replicate PCR, input was 200 to 250 ng DNA, representing 30,000 to 35,000 T cell genomes. Assay: immunoSEQ multiplex PCR; the TCRdb copy retains only in-frame clones and omits some. The sample holds 2.3 million or so clones, approximately 95% seen once. Details on this clone: The same CDR3 also results from other DNA sequences found in this sample.

The sample was naive CD4+ T cells from PBMCs. The subset is: CD45RA+ positively selected. This chain uses TRBV5-1 with TRBJ2-5; D perhaps matches TRBD1 (5 bases). This receptor was obtained from a man between 18 and 35 years old in good health. Some clones in this sample may be carry-over from other donors' samples. The CDR3 nucleotides are TGCGCCAGCAGCCTGGAAGGGGCTGGGGAGACCCAGTACTTC. Its translation is CASSLEGAGETQYF.